The 3 T cell receptor beta chains given below trace back to one sample, sequenced in a study of patients and donors after allogeneic stem cell transplantation. TCRdb used MiXCR to reprocess the RT-PCR reads, holding one entry per CDR3 protein. The sample comprises fewer than 180,000 distinct CDR3 sequences, about 36% of which are singletons, and about 50% rests with the top ten. The sample comprised blood, either unsorted or a sorted T cell fraction (not recorded which). Source of these receptors: a human donor who was either an allogeneic HSCT recipient or a stem cell or donor lymphocyte infusion donor (not recorded which). It is not recorded whose cells these are; they may come from a transplant donor.

The chain has TRBV6-5 and TRBJ2-2; 7 bases are a match to TRBD1. The germline gives CDR1 MNHEY, CDR2 SVGAGI. J gave up 5 bases and V 6 bases, and 12 bases lay outside the gene matches. The CDR3 totals 16 residues. In DNA, the CDR3 is TGTGCCAGCAGCAGAGTGATGACAGGGTGGACCGGGGAGCTGTTTTTT. Translated, it gives CASSRVMTGWTGELFF.

CDR3 in amino acids: CSARENSGANVLTF. The CDR3 DNA follows: TGCAGTGCTAGAGAGAACTCTGGGGCCAACGTCCTGACTTTC. The V and J genes are TRBV20-1 and TRBJ2-6; no clear D gene. Trimming left V 0 bases short and J 0 bases short, with 3 bases between. CDR1 and CDR2 from the germline V gene are DFQATT and SNEGSKA (reference sequence). This CDR3 comprises 14 residues.

The gene calls are TRBV11-2 and TRBJ2-1, with D hard to call. The ends were cut back, 5 bases at V and 4 bases at J, with 12 bases in the middle. The CDR3 length is 14 residues. In germline, CDR1 is SGHAT, CDR2 FQNNGV. The CDR3 loop is CASSRTLKYNEQFF. In nucleotides, the CDR3 is TGTGCCAGCAGCAGAACCTTGAAGTACAATGAGCAGTTCTTC.